These T cell receptor beta chains were read from a single sample in a study of cytomegalovirus exposure and HLA in healthy donors. Profiling relied on immunoSEQ multiplex PCR, and the TCRdb table lists in-frame clones only, not all of them. The table includes around 250,000 clones, around 91% detected once. The sequenced sample was PBMCs. The source of these receptors is a woman aged 18 to 35 in good health and CMV-seronegative. CDR3s include the opening cysteine and the closing phenylalanine or tryptophan.

j_gene,v_gene,CDR3aa
TRBJ1-2,TRBV28,CASSRYREITYGYTF
TRBJ2-7,TRBV10-3,CAISEFVTGDDEQYF
TRBJ2-1,TRBV7-9,CASRPGLAAYNEQFF
TRBJ1-1,TRBV5-4,CASSFSTGVNTEAFF
TRBJ1-1,TRBV29-1,CSVAPGVNTEAFF
TRBJ1-4,TRBV7-8,CASSLAYRGTNEKLFF
TRBJ1-5,TRBV28,CASSLPTGSMEPQHF
TRBJ1-1,TRBV19,CASSLQGARTEAFF
TRBJ1-5,TRBV6-1,CASSGGVGNQPQHF
TRBJ2-1,TRBV27,CASSTASGGNYNEQFF
TRBJ1-6,TRBV27,CATSGTPNSPLHF
TRBJ2-1,TRBV7-9,CASSRSGGDNEQFF
TRBJ2-1,TRBV6-5,CASRPPSDEQFF
TRBJ2-7,TRBV11-2,CASSLGDNYEQYF
TRBJ1-2,TRBV19,CASSTGIPYGYTF
TRBJ1-2,TRBV2,CAGLTGLSNYGYTF
TRBJ2-4,TRBV10-2,CASRRTSGAAPKNIQYF
TRBJ1-2,TRBV28,CASSLDRENYGYTF
TRBJ1-2,TRBV6-4,CASSITGSSYGYTF
TRBJ2-7,TRBV28,CASSLVHSSYEQYF
TRBJ2-1,TRBV6-4,CASSDRGNEQFF
TRBJ1-2,TRBV10-1,CASSQGSNYGYTF
TRBJ2-1,TRBV7-3,CASSFLASGGYNEQFF
TRBJ1-1,TRBV6-5,CASSYRAVYMNTEAFF
TRBJ2-3,TRBV4-1,CASSHFYGDTQYF
TRBJ2-1,TRBV5-1,CASRAGQGYNEQFF
TRBJ1-1,TRBV19,CASSSENTEAFF
TRBJ1-1,TRBV14,CASSQFGQGNTEAFF
TRBJ2-7,TRBV10-3,CAISDSGLAYEQYF
TRBJ2-1,TRBV6-5,CASSYGGGGTAWEQFF
TRBJ1-3,TRBV5-1,CASSWGDFGNTIYF
TRBJ1-6,TRBV4-3,CASSQDRGYNSPLHF
TRBJ1-5,TRBV5-1,CASSVGDSYSNQPQHF
TRBJ1-3,TRBV7-9,CASSLEGGNTIYF
TRBJ1-1,TRBV6-1,CASRTYIGNTEAFF
TRBJ1-4,TRBV4-2,CASSHLRQSTNEKLFF
TRBJ1-2,TRBV5-6,CASSLGQGADGYTF
TRBJ2-4,TRBV27,CASSPTGPKNIQYF
TRBJ2-5,TRBV29-1,CSVVYSQETQYF
TRBJ1-2,TRBV6-1,CASSRTPANYGYTF
TRBJ1-2,TRBV7-9,CASSRLDRTYGYTF
TRBJ1-3,TRBV4-1,CASSQSPSSGNTIYF
TRBJ2-2,TRBV29-1,CSVVLCEGLARRDTGELFF
TRBJ1-3,TRBV2,CASREDTIYF
TRBJ2-2,TRBV27,CASSLYRGRTGELFF
TRBJ2-1,TRBV4-2,CASRPPEREYNEQFF
TRBJ1-5,TRBV6-6,CASSQIFQGPQHF
TRBJ1-1,TRBV28,CATLTGTVAFF
TRBJ1-6,TRBV28,CASGGGNNSPLHF
TRBJ1-6,TRBV6-5,CASSRQGEGSPLHF
TRBJ2-1,TRBV28,CASSLLGAKSSYNEQFF